Presented here are 23 T cell receptor beta chains from one specimen sequenced in a study of cytomegalovirus exposure and HLA in healthy donors. PCR used 60 Vbeta primers and 13 Jbeta primers. Profiled with immunoSEQ multiplex PCR; TCRdb holds only in-frame clones, not every one. Found here are about 140,000 clones, 60% to 80% of them singletons; the top ten hold around 2.2%. Sequencing was carried out using PBMCs. The receptors here all came from a young man in good health and CMV-seronegative.

The genes are TRBV27 and TRBJ1-4; possible D gene TRBD1, 5 bases. The length of the CDR3 is 15 residues. CDR1 is MNHEY, CDR2 SMNVEV, per germline (reference sequence). Deletions cut 8 bases from V and 5 bases from J, with 18 bases between. The CDR3 is CASRSQGFQNEKLFF. In DNA form, the CDR3 reads TGTGCCAGCCGTTCTCAGGGTTTTCAAAATGAAAAACTGTTTTTT.

V usage is TRBV28 and J usage is TRBJ2-3, with TRBD2 as a possible D gene (7 bases). Trimming took off 5 bases at V and 0 bases at J, with 15 bases between the two ends. The CDR3 consists of 16 residues. The germline V gene encodes CDR1 MDHEN and CDR2 SYDVKM. For the CDR3, the DNA is TGTGCCAGCAGTAGGGAGGGGGGGACTAGCACAGATACGCAGTATTTT. It yields the protein CASSREGGTSTDTQYF. Variable domain in full (rest from reference TRBV28 and TRBJ2-3): DVKVTQSSRYLVKRTGEKVFLECVQDMDHENMFWYRQDPGLGLRLIYFSYDVKMKEKGDIPEGYSVSREKKERFSLILESASTNQTSMYLCASSREGGTSTDTQYFGPGTRLTVL.

This chain links TRBV18 with TRBJ2-7; D is perhaps TRBD1 (6 bases). The CDR3 extends over 13 amino acids. V was cut by 3 bases and J by 2 bases, with 8 bases left in between. Germline values: CDR1 KGHSH, CDR2 LQKENI. The CDR3 bases are TGTGCCAGCTCACCCGACAGGCCCTACGAGCAGTACTTC. Encoded protein: CASSPDRPYEQYF.

The V gene is TRBV27, the J gene TRBJ2-7; possible D gene TRBD2, 6 bases. Germline assignment: CDR1 MNHEY and CDR2 SMNVEV (reference sequence). Trimming cost V 3 bases and J 7 bases, with 10 bases left between them. This CDR3 contains 12 residues. DNA of the CDR3: TGTGCCAGCAGTTTGGCGGGGTCGGAGCAGTACTTC. Translating gives CASSLAGSEQYF.

Details on this clone: This CDR3 is also generated by other DNA sequences in the sample. This rearrangement joins TRBV6-5 to TRBJ1-1; perhaps TRBD1 as D (5 bases). The CDR3 spans 14 residues. Trimming stripped 7 bases from V and 4 bases from J, with 16 bases between. In germline, CDR1 is MNHEY, CDR2 SVGAGI. The CDR3 nucleotides are TGTGCCAGCACCCTAAACCGGAGGGGCACTGAAGCTTTCTTT. As protein: CASTLNRRGTEAFF.

The chain joins TRBV5-1 to TRBJ2-2; D remains ambiguous. CDR1 is SGHRS, CDR2 YFSETQ, per germline. Deletions cut 4 bases from V and 4 bases from J, with 8 bases between. The CDR3 contains 13 residues. CDR3 loop: CASSPGFTGELFF. CDR3 bases: TGCGCCAGCAGCCCAGGTTTCACCGGGGAGCTGTTTTTT.

The chain joins TRBV7-9 to TRBJ2-1; no firm D call. The V end was cut by 1 base, the J end by 0 bases, with 13 bases between. CDR1 is SEHNR and CDR2 is FQNEAQ in the germline V gene (reference sequence). This CDR3 spans 17 amino acids. The CDR3 loop reads CASSLGTRRPSYNEQFF. The CDR3 bases are TGTGCCAGCAGCTTAGGAACCAGGCGCCCCTCCTACAATGAGCAGTTCTTC.

The rearrangement links TRBV7-2 to TRBJ2-7, with TRBD2 matching 9 bases. The junction had 10 bases not matched to a gene; V was cut back by 4 bases and J by 6 bases. The CDR3 is 15 amino acids. Germline CDR1 and CDR2: SGHTA and FQGNSA. DNA of the CDR3: TGTGCCAGCAGCTATTTAGCGGGGGCAAATCTCGAGCAGTACTTC. It translates to CASSYLAGANLEQYF.

The V and J genes are TRBV29-1 and TRBJ2-5; possible D gene TRBD2, 6 bases. Germline loops: CDR1 SQVTM, CDR2 ANQGSEA. This CDR3 comprises 14 residues. The V gene lost 6 bases and the J gene lost 1 base, with 15 bases spanning the gap. For the CDR3, the DNA is TGCAGCGTCGGGGGAGACTACCTCCAAGAGACCCAGTACTTC. This translates into CSVGGDYLQETQYF.

The chain couples TRBV28 to TRBJ2-3, with a tentative D call TRBD2 (5 bases). The CDR3 loop spans 16 amino acids. In germline, CDR1 is MDHEN, CDR2 SYDVKM. V lost 5 bases, J lost 2 bases, and 17 bases lay in between. The CDR3 region is CASSPHSGGLTDTQYF. The CDR3 region has the DNA TGTGCCAGCAGTCCTCACTCGGGCGGACTCACAGATACGCAGTATTTT.

The chain is built from TRBV28 and TRBJ1-1; weak D call: TRBD1 (6 bases). Looked up from germline, CDR1 is MDHEN and CDR2 is SYDVKM. V gave up 6 bases and J gave up 0 bases, with 17 bases separating them. The CDR3 loop spans 16 amino acids. Here the CDR3 reads CASRGGGEKMNTEAFF. CDR3 nucleotides: TGTGCCAGCAGGGGAGGGGGTGAGAAGATGAACACTGAAGCTTTCTTT. The full variable domain, in which reference TRBV28 and TRBJ1-1 provide the parts outside the CDR3, is DVKVTQSSRYLVKRTGEKVFLECVQDMDHENMFWYRQDPGLGLRLIYFSYDVKMKEKGDIPEGYSVSREKKERFSLILESASTNQTSMYLCASRGGGEKMNTEAFFGQGTRLTVV.

The chain employs TRBV7-2 and TRBJ1-1; 7 positions agree with TRBD1. Germline values: CDR1 SGHTA, CDR2 FQGNSA. The CDR3 totals 15 residues. Losses at the gene ends were 5 bases for V and 5 bases for J; bases not matched to a gene: 11. The CDR3 sequence is CASSPLRRGRTEAFF. The CDR3 bases are TGTGCCAGCAGCCCTCTTAGGAGGGGGCGAACTGAAGCTTTCTTT.

The rearrangement links TRBV28 to TRBJ1-5, with 7 bases that match TRBD1. Germline V gives CDR1 MDHEN, CDR2 SYDVKM. J was trimmed by 2 bases and V by 6 bases; bases with no gene match: 13. This CDR3 region has 17 residues. DNA of the CDR3: TGTGCCAGCAGCAACCCCGGACAGGTTAGGGGCAATCAGCCCCAGCATTTT. Translation: CASSNPGQVRGNQPQHF.

This chain joins TRBV30 and TRBJ2-5; D may be TRBD1 (6 bases). The end of the DNA fits TRBJ2-7 better, so the J call may be wrong. This CDR3 is built from 14 residues. Germline CDR1 and CDR2: GTSNPN and SVGIG (reference sequence). This CDR3 is CAYIGTQKTYEQYF. DNA for the CDR3: TGTGCCTACATCGGGACACAAAAAACCTACGAGCAGTACTTC.

This chain connects TRBV11-3 to TRBJ2-5, with D tentatively TRBD2 (6 bases). V was cut by 5 bases and J by 14 bases, with 18 bases left in between. Looked up from germline, CDR1 is SGHNT and CDR2 is YENEEA. The CDR3 is made up of 12 amino acids. The CDR3 bases are TGTGCCAGCAGCCCAGATAAAGGGACTCCTTACTTC. This gives the protein CASSPDKGTPYF.

A note on this clone: The junction departs from the called germline gene at one end, perhaps through a read error. The chain uses TRBV19 and TRBJ2-5; the match to TRBD2 covers 9 bases. The CDR3 sequence is 18 residues long. Per germline, CDR1 LNHDA and CDR2 SQIVND (reference sequence). The CDR3 nucleotides read TGTGCCAATAGTACCTCGGTGATAGGACTAGCGCTCCAAGAGACCCAGTACTTC. This gives the protein CANSTSVIGLALQETQYF.

This clone was picked up one time. The CDR3 sequence: CASSVGLARFDTDTQYF. CDR3 in DNA: TGTGCCAGCAGCGTCGGGCTAGCGAGATTCGACACAGATACGCAGTATTTT. V and J are TRBV9 and TRBJ2-3; D perhaps matches TRBD2 (6 bases). Germline V gene sequence: CDR1 SGDLS, CDR2 YYNGEE. CDR3 size: 17 residues. V was shortened by 2 bases and J by 2 bases, with 18 bases between the two germline ends.

J is TRBJ2-5 and V is TRBV5-8, with TRBD1 matching over 10 bases. The germline V gene encodes CDR1 SGHTS and CDR2 YDEGEE. This CDR3 region has 15 residues. Germline trimming cut 4 bases from V and 5 bases from J; bases unmatched to any gene: 8. The CDR3 loop is CASSTGQGVGETQYF. The CDR3 DNA sequence: TGTGCCAGCAGCACTGGACAGGGGGTAGGGGAGACCCAGTACTTC.

The genes are TRBV19 and TRBJ2-1, with D possibly TRBD1 on 6 matching bases. The germline V gene has CDR1 LNHDA and CDR2 SQIVND (reference sequence). The CDR3 length is 14 residues. Trimming removed 5 bases from V and 8 bases from J, with 16 bases in between. CDR3 in DNA: TGTGCCAGTAGTTTAAGACAGGCCGGAGATGAGCAGTTCTTC. It translates to CASSLRQAGDEQFF.

The rearrangement links TRBV5-6 to TRBJ2-3, with a weak D call TRBD2 (6 bases). Germline-derived CDR1 and CDR2 are SGHDT and YYEEEE. The ends were cut back, 0 bases at V and 2 bases at J, with 7 bases in the middle. The CDR3 loop spans 14 amino acids. The CDR3 DNA reads as TGTGCCAGCAGCTTGGCGGGACTCACAGATACGCAGTATTTT. The encoded protein is CASSLAGLTDTQYF.

Only one count was recorded for this clone. The V gene is TRBV19, the J gene TRBJ1-1, with D hard to call. This CDR3 contains 15 residues. The ends were cut back, 3 bases at V and 7 bases at J, with 18 bases in the middle. Germline values: CDR1 LNHDA, CDR2 SQIVND (reference sequence). In nucleotides, the CDR3 is TGTGCCAGTAGTATTTTCTCCCTGGCAGCGAGTGAAGCTTTCTTT. This encodes CASSIFSLAASEAFF.

J is TRBJ2-7 and V is TRBV27, with a weak D call TRBD2 (5 bases). V gave up 1 base and J gave up 7 bases, with 20 bases separating them. Germline values: CDR1 MNHEY, CDR2 SMNVEV (reference sequence). The CDR3 is made up of 16 amino acids. The CDR3 DNA follows: TGTGCCAGCAGTTTATTATTATCGAGAGGGCCGGGGGAGCAGTACTTC. Encoded protein: CASSLLLSRGPGEQYF.

The gene calls are TRBV5-4 and TRBJ2-7; 7 bases match TRBD2. CDR1 and CDR2 (germline): SGHNT, YYREEE (reference sequence). The ends lost 6 bases at V and 5 bases at J; junction bases unmatched: 11. CDR3 length equals 14 residues. DNA of the CDR3: TGTGCCAGCACGCGCCCCGGCGGGAGCAACGAGCAGTACTTC. Encoded protein: CASTRPGGSNEQYF.